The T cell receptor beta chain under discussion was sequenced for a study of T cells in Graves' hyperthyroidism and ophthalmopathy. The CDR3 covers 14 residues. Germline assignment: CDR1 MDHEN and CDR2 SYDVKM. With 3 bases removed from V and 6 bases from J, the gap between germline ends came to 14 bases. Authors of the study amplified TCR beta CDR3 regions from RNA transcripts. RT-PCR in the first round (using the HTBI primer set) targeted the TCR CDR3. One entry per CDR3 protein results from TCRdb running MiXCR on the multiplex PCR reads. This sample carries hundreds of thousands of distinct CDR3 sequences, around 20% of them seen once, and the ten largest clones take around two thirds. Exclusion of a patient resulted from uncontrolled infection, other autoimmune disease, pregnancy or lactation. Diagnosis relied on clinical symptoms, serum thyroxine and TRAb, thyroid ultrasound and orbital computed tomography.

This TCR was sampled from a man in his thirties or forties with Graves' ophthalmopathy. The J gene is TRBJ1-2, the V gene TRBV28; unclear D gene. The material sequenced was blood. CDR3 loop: CASSFPAIGDGYTF. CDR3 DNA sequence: TGTGCCAGCAGTTTCCCCGCCATTGGGGATGGCTACACCTTC.